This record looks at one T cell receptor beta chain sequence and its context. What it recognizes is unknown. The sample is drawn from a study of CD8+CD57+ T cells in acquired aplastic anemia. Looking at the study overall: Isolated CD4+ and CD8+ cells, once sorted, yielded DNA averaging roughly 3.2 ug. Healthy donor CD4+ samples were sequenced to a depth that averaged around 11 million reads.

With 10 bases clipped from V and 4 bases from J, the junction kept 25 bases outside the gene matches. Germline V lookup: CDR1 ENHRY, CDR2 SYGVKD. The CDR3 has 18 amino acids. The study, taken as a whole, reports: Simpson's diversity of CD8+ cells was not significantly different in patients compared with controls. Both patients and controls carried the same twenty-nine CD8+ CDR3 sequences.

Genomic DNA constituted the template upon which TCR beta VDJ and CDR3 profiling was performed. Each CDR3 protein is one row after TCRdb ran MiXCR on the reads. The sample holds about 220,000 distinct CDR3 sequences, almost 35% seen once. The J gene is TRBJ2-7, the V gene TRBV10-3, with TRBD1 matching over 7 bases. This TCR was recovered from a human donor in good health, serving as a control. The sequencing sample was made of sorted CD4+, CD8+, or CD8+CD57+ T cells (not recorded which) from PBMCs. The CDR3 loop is CASSETNRGSTRGYEQYF. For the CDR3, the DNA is TGTGCCAGCAGCGAGACAAACAGGGGATCAACGAGGGGTTACGAGCAGTACTTC.